Below are 17 T cell receptor beta chains sequenced from a single sample in a study of cytomegalovirus exposure and HLA in healthy donors. PCR primers comprised 60 Vbeta and 13 Jbeta primers. The table came from immunoSEQ multiplex PCR; TCRdb's copy has only in-frame clones and leaves some out. The top ten clones hold under 2.5% of a sample with 120,000 or so clones, 15% to 17% of them seen once. The material sequenced was PBMCs. These receptors all come from a woman under 30 in good health and CMV-seronegative.

This clone was counted a single time. V and J are TRBV6-1 and TRBJ1-5; TRBD1 agrees at 7 bases. Germline V gene data show CDR1 as MNHNS and CDR2 as SASEGT. The CDR3 totals 20 residues. V was clipped by 4 bases and J by 0 bases; unmatched bases: 18. This CDR3 is CASSALVVKGGANSNQPQHF. CDR3 DNA sequence: TGTGCCAGCAGTGCCTTAGTCGTAAAAGGGGGCGCGAATAGCAATCAGCCCCAGCATTTT.

This clone was seen a handful of times. The chain couples TRBV6-6 to TRBJ1-4; D is unresolved. The CDR3 spans 13 residues. With 6 bases removed from V and 1 base from J, the gap between germline ends came to 6 bases. From germline, CDR1 is MNHNY and CDR2 SVGAGI (reference sequence). The chain's CDR3 is CASRAGTNEKLFF. The DNA of the CDR3 is TGTGCCAGCAGGGCGGGAACTAATGAAAAACTGTTTTTT.

The chain recombines TRBV27 with TRBJ1-1; TRBD1 matches 8 bases. This CDR3 has 12 amino acids. Germline loops: CDR1 MNHEY, CDR2 SMNVEV (reference sequence). V trimming: 5 bases; J trimming: 9 bases; junction bases outside the gene matches: 5. The CDR3 nucleotides read TGTGCCAGCAGTCCCGGACAGGGACAAGCTTTCTTT. This gives the protein CASSPGQGQAFF.

This clone was picked up a small number of times. The rearrangement links TRBV6-1 to TRBJ1-2, with 7 bases matching TRBD1. The V gene's germline CDR1 is MNHNS and CDR2 SASEGT. The length of the CDR3 is 14 residues. Losses at the gene ends were 1 base for V and 4 bases for J; bases not matched to a gene: 3. The CDR3 DNA reads TGTGCCAGCAGTGAAGGGGACAGCCGCTATGGCTACACCTTC. As protein: CASSEGDSRYGYTF.

This chain links TRBV27 with TRBJ2-1; 8 bases agree with TRBD2. V was clipped by 5 bases and J by 3 bases; unmatched bases: 9. The CDR3 spans 16 residues. Germline CDR1 is MNHEY and CDR2 is SMNVEV (reference sequence). The chain's CDR3 is CASSTRLSGIYNEQFF. CDR3 nucleotides: TGTGCCAGCAGTACCCGACTTAGCGGGATCTACAATGAGCAGTTCTTC.

CDR3 sequence (DNA): TGTGCCAGCAGTCCGGGACTAGCGGGAGTTGAGCAGTTCTTC. The encoded protein is CASSPGLAGVEQFF. This chain connects TRBV27 to TRBJ2-1, with 14 bases identical to TRBD2. CDR1 and CDR2 (germline): MNHEY, SMNVEV (reference sequence). The CDR3 extends over 14 amino acids. V lost 5 bases and J lost 9; bases outside the gene matches: 3.

The chain employs TRBV9 and TRBJ2-2, with D maybe TRBD2 (6 bases). Trimming left V 0 bases short and J 6 bases short, with 15 bases between. There are 16 residues in the CDR3. Germline assignment: CDR1 SGDLS and CDR2 YYNGEE. This CDR3 is CASSVDVLGGAGELFF. For the CDR3, the DNA is TGTGCCAGCAGCGTAGACGTGCTGGGAGGAGCCGGGGAGCTGTTTTTT.

The rearrangement joins TRBV4-2 to TRBJ2-3, with a weak D call TRBD1 (6 bases). The CDR3 sequence is 14 residues long. The germline V and J ends were trimmed by 4 bases and 0 bases, with 8 bases remaining between them. Germline CDR1 LGHNA, CDR2 YNFKEQ. The DNA of the CDR3 is TGTGCCAGCAGCCGAGACAGGAGCACAGATACGCAGTATTTT. Protein product: CASSRDRSTDTQYF.

This clone was seen a handful of times. The chain has TRBV27 and TRBJ1-1; 8 bases are shared with TRBD1. The CDR3 runs to 18 residues. The germline gives CDR1 MNHEY, CDR2 SMNVEV (reference sequence). After removal of 0 bases from V and 4 bases from J, the junction contained 13 bases not matched to a gene. The CDR3 region is CASSLSKSRYRGFTEAFF. The CDR3 nucleotides read TGTGCCAGCAGTTTATCGAAATCAAGGTACAGGGGGTTCACTGAAGCTTTCTTT.

In this sample, this clone turned up a few times. V and J are TRBV6-1 and TRBJ1-6; D is perhaps TRBD1 (6 bases). The CDR3 sequence is 14 residues long. Germline V CDR1 and CDR2: MNHNS, SASEGT. V was clipped by 4 bases and J by 5 bases, with 9 bases between them. CDR3 residues: CASSGAGDNSPLHF. The CDR3 DNA is TGTGCCAGCAGTGGGGCAGGGGATAATTCACCCCTCCACTTT.

This clone was picked up a small number of times. J is TRBJ2-4 and V is TRBV19, with TRBD2 as a possible D gene (5 bases). V lost 10 bases and J lost 7, with 14 bases in between. The CDR3 runs 12 residues. In germline, CDR1 is LNHDA, CDR2 SQIVND (reference sequence). The chain's CDR3 is CATRPGGNIQYF. The CDR3, as DNA: TGTGCCACCAGACCCGGAGGCAACATTCAGTACTTC.

The chain employs TRBV4-2 and TRBJ2-3; tentatively, D is TRBD1 (5 bases). From germline, CDR1 is LGHNA and CDR2 YNFKEQ. The CDR3 is 15 amino acids. The V and J ends lost 1 base and 1 base respectively, with 9 bases between them. The CDR3, as DNA: TGTGCCAGCAGCCAAGCTGGCAGGGGCACAGATACGCAGTATTTT. Amino acids: CASSQAGRGTDTQYF.

This chain joins TRBV25-1 and TRBJ2-7, with 10 bases that match TRBD2. The J segment lost 4 bases and the V segment lost 7 bases, leaving 13 bases of the junction unmatched. Germline-derived CDR1 and CDR2 are MGHDK and SYGVNS. The CDR3 extends over 16 amino acids. Written as DNA, the CDR3 is TGTGCCAGCAACAGCGACCTAGCGGGAGTCGGGTACGAGCAGTACTTC. Its translation: CASNSDLAGVGYEQYF.

This clone has more than one count but fewer than ten. The V gene is TRBV10-1, the J gene TRBJ1-5; 8 bases fit TRBD1. CDR1 and CDR2 from the germline V gene are WNHNN and SYGVQD (reference sequence). After removal of 4 bases from V and 1 base from J, the junction contained 0 bases not matched to a gene. The CDR3 spans 14 residues. CDR3 nucleotide sequence: TGCGCCAGCAGTGGGACAGGGAGCAATCAGCCCCAGCATTTT. This encodes CASSGTGSNQPQHF.

In its sample, this clone was seen a few times. The chain is built from TRBV11-2 and TRBJ2-5, with D unclear. V was cut by 7 bases and J by 5 bases, with 8 bases left in between. The CDR3 length is 11 residues. The germline CDR1 and CDR2 sequences are SGHAT and FQNNGV. CDR3 sequence: CASMFRETQYF. CDR3 bases: TGTGCCAGCATGTTCCGGGAGACCCAGTACTTC.

There are a few counts of this clone. V is TRBV7-6 and J is TRBJ2-1; 7 nucleotides match TRBD2. Germline CDR1 reads SGHVS; CDR2 reads FNYEAQ. The CDR3 totals 17 residues. Germline trimming cut 1 base from V and 8 bases from J; bases unmatched to any gene: 14. The CDR3 DNA sequence: TGTGCCAGCAGCTTAGGCCCGACTAGCCTCATCGGGGATGAGCAGTTCTTC. Translation gives CASSLGPTSLIGDEQFF.

This chain uses TRBV19 with TRBJ1-1, with a tentative D call TRBD1 (6 bases). V lost 5 bases, J lost 5 bases, and 18 bases lay in between. CDR3 length equals 15 residues. Germline V gene lookup returns CDR1 LNHDA and CDR2 SQIVND (reference sequence). In DNA, the CDR3 is TGTGCCAGTAGTCCCCGACACAGGGCAGAGACTGAAGCTTTCTTT. It is translated as CASSPRHRAETEAFF.